This entry describes one TCR beta chain. The target antigen is unknown. Trimming cost V 8 bases and J 3 bases; bases outside gene matches: 14. This CDR3 has 17 amino acids. Germline CDR1 reads LNHDA; CDR2 reads SQIVND (reference sequence). These data come from a study of T-cell reconstitution after alpha-beta-depleted transplantation in children. Whole-study results and caveats: It was newly produced T cells that mostly accounted for T-cell counts and diversity one year after transplant. Several patients had high TCRbeta diversity at day 60; it came from surviving recipient T cells and thymic progenitors.

Library preparation (for TCRbeta) was performed with unique molecular identifiers. One entry per CDR3 protein, called by TCRdb with MiXCR from the PCR reads. Among 480,000 or so distinct CDR3 sequences listed, 10% were seen once. V is TRBV19 and J is TRBJ1-1, with 11 bases fitting TRBD1. This sequence was found in a child under 10 years old with inherited bone marrow failure, due to receive a stem cell transplant. The input for sequencing was PBMCs, taken before TCRalphabeta/CD19-depleted stem cell transplant. The CDR3 region is CASERRTGGAGDTEAFF. CDR3 in DNA: TGTGCCAGTGAAAGAAGGACAGGGGGCGCCGGGGACACTGAAGCTTTCTTT. The full variable domain, completed using reference TRBV19 and TRBJ1-1, is DGGITQSPKYLFRKEGQNVTLSCEQNLNHDAMYWYRQDPGQGLRLIYYSQIVNDFQKGDIAEGYSVSREKKESFPLTVTSAQKNPTAFYLCASERRTGGAGDTEAFFGQGTRLTVV.